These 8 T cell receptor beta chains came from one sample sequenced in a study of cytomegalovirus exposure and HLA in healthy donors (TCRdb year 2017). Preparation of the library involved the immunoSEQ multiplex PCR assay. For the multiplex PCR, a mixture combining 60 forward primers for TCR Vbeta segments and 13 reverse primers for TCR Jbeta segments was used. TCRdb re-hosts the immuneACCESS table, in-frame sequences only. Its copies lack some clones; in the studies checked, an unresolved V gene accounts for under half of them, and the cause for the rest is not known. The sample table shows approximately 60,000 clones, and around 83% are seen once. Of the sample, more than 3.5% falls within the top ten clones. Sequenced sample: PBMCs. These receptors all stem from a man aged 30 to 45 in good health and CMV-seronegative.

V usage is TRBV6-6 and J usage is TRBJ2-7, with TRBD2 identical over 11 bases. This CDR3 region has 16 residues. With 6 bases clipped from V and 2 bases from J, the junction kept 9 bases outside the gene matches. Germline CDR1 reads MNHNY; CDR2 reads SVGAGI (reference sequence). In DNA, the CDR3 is TGTGCCAGCAGGCGCCCCGGGACTAGCGGAACCTACGAGCAGTACTTC. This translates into CASRRPGTSGTYEQYF.

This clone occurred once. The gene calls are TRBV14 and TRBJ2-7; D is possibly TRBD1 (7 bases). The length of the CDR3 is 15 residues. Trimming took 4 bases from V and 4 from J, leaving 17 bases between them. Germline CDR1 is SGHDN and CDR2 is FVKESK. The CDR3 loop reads CASSLGGTAVYEQYF. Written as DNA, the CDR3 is TGTGCCAGCAGCCTAGGAGGGACAGCGGTATACGAGCAGTACTTC.

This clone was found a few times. The DNA of the CDR3 is TGTGCCAGCAGCGTAGGTGAGACTGAAGCTTTCTTT. Translation gives CASSVGETEAFF. The V and J genes are TRBV9 and TRBJ1-1, with D unclear. V lost 0 bases and J 5 bases, leaving 5 bases between the germline ends. Per germline, CDR1 SGDLS and CDR2 YYNGEE. There are 12 residues in the CDR3.

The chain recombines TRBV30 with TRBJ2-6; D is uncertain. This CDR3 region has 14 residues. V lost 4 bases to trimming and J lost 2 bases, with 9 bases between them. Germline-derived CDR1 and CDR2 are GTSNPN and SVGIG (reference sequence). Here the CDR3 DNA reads TGTGCCTGGAATAAAAATGCTGGGGCCAACGTCCTGACTTTC. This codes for CAWNKNAGANVLTF.

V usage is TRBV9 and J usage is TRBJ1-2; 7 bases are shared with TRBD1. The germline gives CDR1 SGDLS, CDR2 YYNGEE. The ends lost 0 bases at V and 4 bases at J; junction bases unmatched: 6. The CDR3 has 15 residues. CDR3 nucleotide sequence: TGTGCCAGCAGCGTAGAGGGGGCCCCGCTCTATGGCTACACCTTC. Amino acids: CASSVEGAPLYGYTF. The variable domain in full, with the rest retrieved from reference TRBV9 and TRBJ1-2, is DSGVTQTPKHLITATGQRVTLRCSPRSGDLSVYWYQQSLDQGLQFLIQYYNGEERAKGNILERFSAQQFPDLHSELNLSSLELGDSALYFCASSVEGAPLYGYTFGSGTRLTVV.

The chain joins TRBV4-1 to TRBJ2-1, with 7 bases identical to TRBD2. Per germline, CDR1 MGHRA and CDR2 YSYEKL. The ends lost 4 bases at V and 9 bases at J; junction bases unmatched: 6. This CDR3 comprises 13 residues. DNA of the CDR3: TGCGCCAGCAGCCCTCAGGGACTAAGTGAGCAGTTCTTC. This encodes CASSPQGLSEQFF.

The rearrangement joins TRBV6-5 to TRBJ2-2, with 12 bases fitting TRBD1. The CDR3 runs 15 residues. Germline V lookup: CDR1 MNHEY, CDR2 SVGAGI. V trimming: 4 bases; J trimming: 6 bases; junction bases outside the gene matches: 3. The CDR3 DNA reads TGTGCCAGCAGTTCTGGGACAGGGGGCCCCGGGGAGCTGTTTTTT. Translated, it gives CASSSGTGGPGELFF.

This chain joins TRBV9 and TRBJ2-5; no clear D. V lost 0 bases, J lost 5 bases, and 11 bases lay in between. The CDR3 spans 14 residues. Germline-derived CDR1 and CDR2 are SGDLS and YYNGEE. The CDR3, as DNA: TGTGCCAGCAGCGTAGCTTCAGGCTTGGAGACCCAGTACTTC. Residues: CASSVASGLETQYF.